This note documents a single T cell receptor beta chain sequence. The data are from a study of blood T cell repertoires in COVID-19. Method: immunoSEQ multiplex PCR; TCRdb's copy keeps in-frame clones and lacks some. This sample yields about 200,000 clones, of which 80% to 90% are seen a single time; less than 5.5% belongs to the top ten. This CDR3 spans 16 amino acids. Germline V gene lookup returns CDR1 MNHEY and CDR2 SMNVEV (reference sequence). V was pared by 3 bases and J by 8 bases, with 14 bases of the junction left unmatched. Sequencing used peripheral blood. The sequence was obtained from a woman older than 75 with acute or convalescent COVID-19. This sequence joins TRBV27 and TRBJ1-2; 8 positions agree with TRBD1. The CDR3 bases are TGTGCCAGCAGTTTTTCCGGGGGGACAGGACTATCGGGCTACACCTTC. As protein: CASSFSGGTGLSGYTF.